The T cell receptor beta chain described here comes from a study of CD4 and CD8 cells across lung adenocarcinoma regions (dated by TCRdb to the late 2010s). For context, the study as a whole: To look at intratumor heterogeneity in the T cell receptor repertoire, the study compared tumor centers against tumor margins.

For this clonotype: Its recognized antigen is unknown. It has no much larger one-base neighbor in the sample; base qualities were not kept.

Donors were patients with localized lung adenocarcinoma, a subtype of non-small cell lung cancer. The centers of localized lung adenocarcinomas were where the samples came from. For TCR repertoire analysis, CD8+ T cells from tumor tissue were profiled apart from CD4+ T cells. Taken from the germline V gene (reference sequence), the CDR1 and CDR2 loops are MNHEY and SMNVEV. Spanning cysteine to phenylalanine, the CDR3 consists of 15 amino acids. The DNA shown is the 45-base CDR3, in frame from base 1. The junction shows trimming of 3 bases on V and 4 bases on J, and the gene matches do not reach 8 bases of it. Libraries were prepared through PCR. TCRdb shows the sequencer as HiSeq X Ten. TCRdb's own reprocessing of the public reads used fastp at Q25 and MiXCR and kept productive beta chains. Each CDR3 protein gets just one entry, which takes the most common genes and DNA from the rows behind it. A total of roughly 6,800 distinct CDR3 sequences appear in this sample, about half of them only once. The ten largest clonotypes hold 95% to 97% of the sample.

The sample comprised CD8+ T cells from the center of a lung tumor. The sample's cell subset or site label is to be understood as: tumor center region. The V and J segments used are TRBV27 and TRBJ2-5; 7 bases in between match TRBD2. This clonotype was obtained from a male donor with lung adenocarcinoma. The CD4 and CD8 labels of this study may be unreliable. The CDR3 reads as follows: CASSFGGSEGETQYF. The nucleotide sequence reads TGTGCCAGCAGTTTCGGGGGGAGTGAGGGAGAGACCCAGTACTTC.